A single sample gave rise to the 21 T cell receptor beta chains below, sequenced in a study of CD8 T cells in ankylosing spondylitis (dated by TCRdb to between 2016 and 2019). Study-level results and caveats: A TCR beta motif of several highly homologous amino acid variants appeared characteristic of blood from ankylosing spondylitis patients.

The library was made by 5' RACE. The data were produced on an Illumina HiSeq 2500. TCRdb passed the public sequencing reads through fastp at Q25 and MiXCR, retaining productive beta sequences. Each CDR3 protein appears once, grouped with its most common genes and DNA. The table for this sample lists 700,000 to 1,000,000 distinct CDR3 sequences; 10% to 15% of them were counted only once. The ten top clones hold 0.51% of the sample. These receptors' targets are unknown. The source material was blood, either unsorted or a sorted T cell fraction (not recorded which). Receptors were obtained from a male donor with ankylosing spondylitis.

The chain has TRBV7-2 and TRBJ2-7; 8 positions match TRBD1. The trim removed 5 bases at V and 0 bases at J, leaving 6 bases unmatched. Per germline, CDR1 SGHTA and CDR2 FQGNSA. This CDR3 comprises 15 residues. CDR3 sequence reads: CASSIDRGPSYEQYF. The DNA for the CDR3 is TGTGCCAGCAGCATTGACAGGGGTCCCTCCTACGAGCAGTACTTC.

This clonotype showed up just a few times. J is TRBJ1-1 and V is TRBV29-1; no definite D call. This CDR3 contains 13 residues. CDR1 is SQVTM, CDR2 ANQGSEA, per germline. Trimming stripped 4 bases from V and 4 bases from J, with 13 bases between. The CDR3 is CSVARHLSTEAFF. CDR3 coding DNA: TGCAGCGTTGCACGACATTTAAGCACTGAAGCTTTCTTT.

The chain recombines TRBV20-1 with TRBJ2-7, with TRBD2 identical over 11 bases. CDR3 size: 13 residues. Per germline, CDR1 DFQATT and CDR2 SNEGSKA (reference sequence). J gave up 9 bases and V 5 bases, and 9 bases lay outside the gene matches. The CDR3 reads CSAGRSGRAGQYF. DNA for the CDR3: TGCAGTGCTGGACGTAGCGGGAGGGCCGGGCAGTACTTC.

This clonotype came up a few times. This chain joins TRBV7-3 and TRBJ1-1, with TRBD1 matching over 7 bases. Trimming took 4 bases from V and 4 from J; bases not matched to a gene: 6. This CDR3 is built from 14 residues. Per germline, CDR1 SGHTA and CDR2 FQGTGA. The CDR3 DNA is TGTGCCAGCAGCTCGACAGGGCTGGGCACTGAAGCTTTCTTT. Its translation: CASSSTGLGTEAFF. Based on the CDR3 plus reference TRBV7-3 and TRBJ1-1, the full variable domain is GAGVSQTPSNKVTEKGKYVELRCDPISGHTALYWYRQSLGQGPEFLIYFQGTGAADDSGLPNDRFFAVRPEGSVSTLKIQRTERGDSAVYLCASSSTGLGTEAFFGQGTRLTVV.

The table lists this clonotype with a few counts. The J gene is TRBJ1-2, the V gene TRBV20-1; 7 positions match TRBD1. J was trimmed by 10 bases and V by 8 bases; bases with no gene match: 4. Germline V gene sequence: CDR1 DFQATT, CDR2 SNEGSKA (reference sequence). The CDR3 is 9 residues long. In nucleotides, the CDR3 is TGCAGTCGACAGGGAGACTACACCTTC. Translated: CSRQGDYTF.

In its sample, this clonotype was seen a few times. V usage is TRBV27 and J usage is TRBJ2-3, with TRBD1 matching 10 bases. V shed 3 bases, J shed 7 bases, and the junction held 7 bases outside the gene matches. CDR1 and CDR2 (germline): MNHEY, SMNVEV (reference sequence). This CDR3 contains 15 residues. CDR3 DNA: TGTGCCAGCAGTTTCGTCCCGGGACAGGGGAATACGCAGTATTTT. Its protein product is CASSFVPGQGNTQYF.

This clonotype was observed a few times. The CDR3 loop is CATSDSWTVAYNEQFF. The CDR3 region has the DNA TGTGCCACCAGTGATTCTTGGACAGTCGCCTACAATGAGCAGTTCTTC. The V call is TRBV24-1, the J call TRBJ2-1; TRBD1 is a possible D gene (6 bases). Per germline, CDR1 KGHDR and CDR2 SFDVKD. V lost 2 bases and J lost 2, with 12 bases in between. This CDR3 is built from 16 residues.

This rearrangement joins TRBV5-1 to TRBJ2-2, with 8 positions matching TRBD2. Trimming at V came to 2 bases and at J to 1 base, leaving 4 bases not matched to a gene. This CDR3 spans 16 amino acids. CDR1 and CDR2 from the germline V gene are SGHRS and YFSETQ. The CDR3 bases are TGCGCCAGCAGCTTCATAGCGGGACTGAACACCGGGGAGCTGTTTTTT. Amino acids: CASSFIAGLNTGELFF.

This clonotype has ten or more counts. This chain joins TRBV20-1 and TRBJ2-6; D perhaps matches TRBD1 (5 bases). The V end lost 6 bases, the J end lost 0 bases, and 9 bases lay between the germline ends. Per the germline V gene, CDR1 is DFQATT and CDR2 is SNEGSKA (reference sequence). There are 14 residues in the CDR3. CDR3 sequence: CSADSLSGANVLTF. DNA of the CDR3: TGCAGTGCCGACAGCCTCTCTGGGGCCAACGTCCTGACTTTC.

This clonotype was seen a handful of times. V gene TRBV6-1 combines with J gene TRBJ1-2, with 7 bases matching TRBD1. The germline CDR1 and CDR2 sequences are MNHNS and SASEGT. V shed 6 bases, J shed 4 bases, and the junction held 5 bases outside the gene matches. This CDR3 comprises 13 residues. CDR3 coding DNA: TGTGCCAGCAGCCGGGACAGTGGCTATGGCTACACCTTC. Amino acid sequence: CASSRDSGYGYTF.

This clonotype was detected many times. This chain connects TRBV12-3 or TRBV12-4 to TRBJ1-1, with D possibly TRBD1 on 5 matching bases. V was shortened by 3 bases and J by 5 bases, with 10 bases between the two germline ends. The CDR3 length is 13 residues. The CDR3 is CASSFRGRTEAFF. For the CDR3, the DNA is TGTGCCAGCAGTTTTCGGGGGAGGACTGAAGCTTTCTTT.

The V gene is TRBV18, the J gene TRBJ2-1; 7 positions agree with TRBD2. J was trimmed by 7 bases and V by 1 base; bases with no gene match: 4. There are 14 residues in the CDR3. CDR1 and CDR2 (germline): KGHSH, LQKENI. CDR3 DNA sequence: TGTGCCAGCTCACCACGAGCGGGAAGGAATGAGCAGTTCTTC. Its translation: CASSPRAGRNEQFF. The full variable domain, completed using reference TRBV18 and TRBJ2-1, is NAGVMQNPRHLVRRRGQEARLRCSPMKGHSHVYWYRQLPEEGLKFMVYLQKENIIDESGMPKERFSAEFPKEGPSILRIQQVVRGDSAAYFCASSPRAGRNEQFFGPGTRLTVL.

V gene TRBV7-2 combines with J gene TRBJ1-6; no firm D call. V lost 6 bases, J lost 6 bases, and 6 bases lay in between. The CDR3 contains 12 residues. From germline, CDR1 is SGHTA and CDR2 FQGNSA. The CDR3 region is CASRAPNSPLHF. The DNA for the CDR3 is TGTGCCAGCAGGGCACCTAATTCACCCCTCCACTTT.

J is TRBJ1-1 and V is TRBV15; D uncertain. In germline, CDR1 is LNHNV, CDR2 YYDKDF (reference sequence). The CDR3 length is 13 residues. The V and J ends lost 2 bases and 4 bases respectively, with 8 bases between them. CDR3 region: CATSRRQGTEAFF. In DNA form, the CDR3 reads TGTGCCACCAGCAGACGTCAAGGCACTGAAGCTTTCTTT.

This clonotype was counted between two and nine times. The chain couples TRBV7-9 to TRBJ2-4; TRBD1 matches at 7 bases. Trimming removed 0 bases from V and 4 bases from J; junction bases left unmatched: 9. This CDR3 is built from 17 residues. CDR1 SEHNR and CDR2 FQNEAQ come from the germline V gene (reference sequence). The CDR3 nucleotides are TGTGCCAGCAGCTTAGCGTACGGGGACAGCTTTAAAAACATTCAGTACTTC. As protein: CASSLAYGDSFKNIQYF.

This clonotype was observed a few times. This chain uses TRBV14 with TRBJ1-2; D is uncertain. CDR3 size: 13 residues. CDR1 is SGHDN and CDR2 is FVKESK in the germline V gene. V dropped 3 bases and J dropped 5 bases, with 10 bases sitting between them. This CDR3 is CASSQGDLYGYTF. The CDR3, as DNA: TGTGCCAGCAGCCAGGGAGACCTATATGGCTACACCTTC.

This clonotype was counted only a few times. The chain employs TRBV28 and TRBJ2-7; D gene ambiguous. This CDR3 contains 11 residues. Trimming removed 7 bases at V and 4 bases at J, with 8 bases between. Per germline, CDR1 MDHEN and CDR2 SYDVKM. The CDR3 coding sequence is TGTGCCAGCACACGAAATTACGAGCAGTACTTC. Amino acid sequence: CASTRNYEQYF. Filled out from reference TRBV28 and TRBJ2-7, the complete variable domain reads DVKVTQSSRYLVKRTGEKVFLECVQDMDHENMFWYRQDPGLGLRLIYFSYDVKMKEKGDIPEGYSVSREKKERFSLILESASTNQTSMYLCASTRNYEQYFGPGTRLTVT.

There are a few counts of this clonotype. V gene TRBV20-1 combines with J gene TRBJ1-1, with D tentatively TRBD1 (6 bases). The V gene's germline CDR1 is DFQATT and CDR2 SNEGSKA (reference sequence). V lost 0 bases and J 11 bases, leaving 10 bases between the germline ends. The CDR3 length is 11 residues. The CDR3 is CSARDRRGAFF. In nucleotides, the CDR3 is TGCAGTGCTAGAGACCGTAGGGGGGCTTTCTTT.

CDR3: CASSWRDRGSSPLHF. The CDR3 coding sequence is TGTGCCAGCAGCTGGAGGGACAGGGGGAGCTCACCCCTCCACTTT. The gene calls are TRBV7-8 and TRBJ1-6; 11 nucleotides line up with TRBD1. In germline, CDR1 is SGHVS, CDR2 FQNEAQ. This CDR3 region has 15 residues. The trim removed 4 bases at V and 10 bases at J, leaving 6 bases unmatched.

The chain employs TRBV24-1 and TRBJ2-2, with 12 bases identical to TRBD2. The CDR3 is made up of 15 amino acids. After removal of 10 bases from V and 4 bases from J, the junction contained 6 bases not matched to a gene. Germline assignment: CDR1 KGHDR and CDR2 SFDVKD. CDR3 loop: CATGLAGVGTGELFF. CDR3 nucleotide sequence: TGTGCCACGGGACTAGCGGGCGTTGGCACCGGGGAGCTGTTTTTT.

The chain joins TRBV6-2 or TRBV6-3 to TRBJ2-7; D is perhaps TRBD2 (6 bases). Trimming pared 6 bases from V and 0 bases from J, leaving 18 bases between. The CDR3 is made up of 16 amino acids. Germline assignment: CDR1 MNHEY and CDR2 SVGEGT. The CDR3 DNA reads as TGTGCCAGCAGCCTCTCTCTAGCGACTAACTCCTACGAGCAGTACTTC. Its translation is CASSLSLATNSYEQYF.